These 23 T cell receptor beta chains came from one sample sequenced in a study of T cell clonality in common variable immunodeficiency. Using immunoSEQ multiplex PCR, the repertoire was profiled, and TCRdb retains in-frame clones only, with some absent. The sample shows some 54,000 clones, no singletons; the ten largest hold more than 2%. The sequenced sample consisted of peripheral blood mononuclear cells. Receptors were obtained from a person aged 18-69 years in good health.

This clone was detected a few times. The observed sequence ends 3 residues before the CDR3 terminus, with the missing tail filled in from the germline J gene. The V gene is TRBV2, the J gene TRBJ2-5; 10 bases line up with TRBD1. The V segment lost 8 bases and the J segment 7 bases; nucleotides outside the gene matches: 10. CDR3 length: 14 amino acids. Germline V gene sequence: CDR1 SNHLY, CDR2 FYNNEI. The CDR3 bases that were read are TGTGCCAGCGTAGCGACAGGGGGCGTGGGGACC. It codes for CASVATGGVGT. The full CDR3 protein reads CASVATGGVGTQYF.

In this sample, this clone turned up many times. The CDR3 end is not reached by the read, which stops 3 residues before it; the germline J gene fills it in. This chain links TRBV20-1 with TRBJ2-1; 10 bases fit TRBD2. The CDR3 sequence is 15 residues long. The V gene end was trimmed by 5 bases and the J gene end by 9 bases; junction bases not matched to a gene: 13. CDR1 and CDR2 from the germline V gene are DFQATT and SNEGSKA (reference sequence). Incomplete CDR3 DNA: TGCAGTGCTTGGGGGGGAAGCGGGGGGGCCGGTGAG. Translation: CSAWGGSGGAGE. The entire CDR3 protein reads CSAWGGSGGAGEQFF.

In its sample, this clone was seen many times. This CDR3 reads CASSGGEDTEAFF. The sequenced part of the CDR3 DNA is TGTGCCAGCAGTGGGGGGGAGGACACTGAA. This chain uses TRBV6-1 with TRBJ1-1, with D possibly TRBD1 on 5 matching bases. The DNA ends 3 residues before the CDR3 does, and the rest of the CDR3 is filled in from the germline J gene. V dropped 4 bases and J dropped 3 bases, with 9 bases sitting between them. The CDR3 totals 13 residues. CDR1 is MNHNS and CDR2 is SASEGT in the germline V gene.

This clone was found many times. The read is 3 residues too short to cover the CDR3 end, so that end is filled in from the germline J gene. The chain uses TRBV5-4 and TRBJ1-2; the D gene is possibly TRBD1 (5 bases). Germline loops: CDR1 SGHNT, CDR2 YYREEE (reference sequence). The CDR3 sequence is 13 residues long. CDR3 DNA, as far as it was read: TGTGCCAGCAGCTTGGAGGGGTCTTCCGGC. It is translated as CASSLEGSSG. The whole CDR3 sequence reads CASSLEGSSGYTF. The whole variable domain, remainder taken from reference TRBV5-4 and TRBJ1-2, is ETGVTQSPTHLIKTRGQQVTLRCSSQSGHNTVSWYQQALGQGPQFIFQYYREEENGRGNFPPRFSGLQFPNYSSELNVNALELDDSALYLCASSLEGSSGYTFGSGTRLTVV.

This clone was recorded many times. The read falls 3 residues short of the CDR3 end, and the missing part is taken from the germline J gene. The chain recombines TRBV7-3 with TRBJ1-5, with TRBD1 matching 8 bases. Trimming removed 6 bases from V and 4 bases from J; junction bases left unmatched: 8. The CDR3 runs to 15 residues. Per the germline V gene, CDR1 is SGHTA and CDR2 is FQGTGA. The CDR3 loop reads CASSAQGAGNQPQHF. CDR3 DNA, as far as it was read: TGTGCCAGCAGTGCGCAGGGGGCAGGTAATCAGCCC.

This clone was picked up a small number of times. The CDR3 is cut off 3 residues early in the read; its end comes from the germline J gene. The chain carries TRBV19 and TRBJ1-2; D not resolved. The CDR3 is 16 amino acids. V was cut by 0 bases and J by 3 bases, with 14 bases left in between. Germline V gives CDR1 LNHDA, CDR2 SQIVND (reference sequence). CDR3 sequence: CASSIDFVGDDYGYTF. The part of the CDR3 DNA that was read is TGTGCCAGTAGTATAGATTTCGTGGGCGACGACTATGGC.

The table lists this clone with a few counts. The sequence runs out 3 residues before the end of the CDR3; the remainder is reconstructed from the germline J gene. This chain connects TRBV7-6 to TRBJ2-1; 12 bases fit TRBD2. The CDR3 loop spans 15 amino acids. The V segment lost 4 bases and the J segment 6 bases; nucleotides outside the gene matches: 4. Germline CDR1 SGHVS, CDR2 FNYEAQ. CDR3 sequence: CASSSLAGGPNEQFF. The CDR3 DNA, read in part, is TGTGCCAGCAGCTCCCTAGCGGGAGGGCCCAATGAG.

This clone was detected a few times. The CDR3 end lies 3 residues beyond the end of the read and is filled in from the germline J gene. The chain has TRBV18 and TRBJ2-7, with 7 nucleotides matching TRBD2. Trimming removed 6 bases from V and 2 bases from J; junction bases left unmatched: 10. Germline-derived CDR1 and CDR2 are KGHSH and LQKENI. The CDR3 totals 15 residues. Here the CDR3 reads CASSLGGSGPYEQYF. Partial CDR3 DNA: TGTGCCAGCTCCCTCGGGGGGAGTGGACCCTACGAG.

This clone was detected many times. The observed sequence ends 3 residues before the CDR3 terminus, with the missing tail filled in from the germline J gene. The chain employs TRBV5-1 and TRBJ2-3; tentatively, D is TRBD2 (7 bases). V was clipped by 2 bases and J by 2 bases, with 12 bases between them. This CDR3 comprises 15 residues. Germline CDR1 SGHRS, CDR2 YFSETQ. CDR3 sequence: CASSFSGGHTDTQYF. The covered CDR3 bases are TGCGCCAGCAGCTTTTCCGGGGGGCACACAGATACG.

Many counts were recorded for this clone. The read comes to an end 3 residues before the CDR3 does, leaving the germline J gene to fill in the end. The V gene is TRBV18, the J gene TRBJ2-1; D is perhaps TRBD1 (7 bases). The germline CDR1 and CDR2 sequences are KGHSH and LQKENI. The CDR3 runs 15 residues. Trimming cost V 3 bases and J 4 bases, with 13 bases left between them. CDR3 protein: CASSPAQGGYNEQFF. CDR3 DNA (partial): TGTGCCAGCTCACCGGCCCAGGGGGGTTACAATGAG. The full variable domain, its missing parts supplied by reference TRBV18 and TRBJ2-1, is NAGVMQNPRHLVRRRGQEARLRCSPMKGHSHVYWYRQLPEEGLKFMVYLQKENIIDESGMPKERFSAEFPKEGPSILRIQQVVRGDSAAYFCASSPAQGGYNEQFFGPGTRLTVL.

The sample holds a few counts of this clone. The CDR3 end lies 3 residues beyond the end of the read and is filled in from the germline J gene. This sequence joins TRBV7-9 and TRBJ1-5; D call uncertain. This CDR3 region has 12 residues. V lost 6 bases, J lost 9 bases, and 12 bases lay in between. Germline V CDR1 and CDR2: SEHNR, FQNEAQ (reference sequence). The covered CDR3 bases are TGTGCCAGCAGTCCTGCTAAGGGGCCC. Translating gives CASSPAKGP. The entire CDR3 reads CASSPAKGPQHF.

The table lists this clone with many counts. The observed sequence ends 3 residues before the CDR3 terminus, with the missing tail filled in from the germline J gene. The chain is built from TRBV30 and TRBJ2-3; D gene uncertain. The CDR3 loop spans 12 amino acids. The germline V gene has CDR1 GTSNPN and CDR2 SVGIG (reference sequence). V was clipped by 2 bases and J by 3 bases, with 6 bases between them. The sequenced CDR3 bases are TGTGCCTGGAGTCTACTTACAGATACG. Residues: CAWSLLTDT. The full CDR3 sequence reads CAWSLLTDTQYF.

This clone came up many times. This CDR3 reads CAWRRQGNTEAFF. The sequenced part of the CDR3 DNA is TGTGCCTGGAGGAGACAGGGAAACACTGAA. The chain is built from TRBV30 and TRBJ1-1; 7 nucleotides line up with TRBD1. The CDR3 goes on 3 residues after the read ends, and that part is filled in from the germline J gene. Losses at the gene ends were 3 bases for V and 2 bases for J; bases not matched to a gene: 3. This CDR3 has 13 amino acids. Germline V gene sequence: CDR1 GTSNPN, CDR2 SVGIG (reference sequence).

This clone was counted many times. The DNA read from the CDR3 is TGCGCCAGCAGCTTGGCCGGAGGGGAACACACTGAA. It is translated as CASSLAGGEHTE. The full CDR3 protein reads CASSLAGGEHTEAFF. This chain uses TRBV5-1 with TRBJ1-1, with a possible D match to TRBD1 (5 bases). Sequencing ends 3 residues short of the CDR3 end; the germline J gene provides the rest. The V gene lost 0 bases and the J gene lost 3 bases, with 12 bases spanning the gap. The germline gives CDR1 SGHRS, CDR2 YFSETQ. The CDR3 is made up of 15 amino acids.

This clone was observed many times. Coverage ceases 3 residues before the CDR3 finishes, and the germline J gene fills in the end. V is TRBV20-1 and J is TRBJ1-4; possibly TRBD1 for D (5 bases). The germline V gene has CDR1 DFQATT and CDR2 SNEGSKA (reference sequence). There are 15 residues in the CDR3. Here the CDR3 reads CSAPVRGSGANVLFF. The CDR3 bases that were read are TGCAGTGCCCCAGTCCGGGGGTCTGGGGCCAACGTA.

This clone was counted ten times or more. The sequenced fragment ends 3 residues before the CDR3 boundary, so the rest is inferred from the germline J gene. This chain links TRBV7-8 with TRBJ2-1; TRBD2 matches 11 bases. Germline values: CDR1 SGHVS, CDR2 FQNEAQ. Trimming cost V 0 bases and J 4 bases; bases outside gene matches: 5. The CDR3 length is 17 residues. The part of the CDR3 DNA that was read is TGTGCCAGCAGCTTAGCGCGGGGACTAGCGGCTTACAATGAG. Translating it yields CASSLARGLAAYNE. From start to end, the CDR3 is CASSLARGLAAYNEQFF.

At least ten counts were recorded for this clone. Read coverage stops 3 residues before the CDR3 terminus; the germline J gene supplies the remainder. The chain is built from TRBV10-3 and TRBJ2-7; 8 bases align to TRBD2. There are 16 residues in the CDR3. Germline loops: CDR1 ENHRY, CDR2 SYGVKD. The trim removed 7 bases at V and 4 bases at J, leaving 15 bases unmatched. CDR3 sequence reads: CAITEKRENPIYEQYF. CDR3 DNA (partial): TGTGCCATCACAGAGAAGCGGGAGAATCCTATTTACGAG.

There are many counts of this clone. Read data end 3 residues before the CDR3 end; the end is taken from the germline J gene. This rearrangement joins TRBV2 to TRBJ1-2, with D unresolved. The CDR3 length is 11 residues. In germline, CDR1 is SNHLY, CDR2 FYNNEI. V shed 3 bases and J shed 7 bases, with 6 bases lying between them. The CDR3 spells CASSERFGYTF. The CDR3 DNA, read in part, is TGTGCCAGCAGTGAGCGTTTTGGC.

The sequenced CDR3 bases are TGTGCCAGCAGCTTAGAGCGGGACAGCTCCTACGAG. It is translated as CASSLERDSSYE. The full CDR3 protein is CASSLERDSSYEQYF. The chain uses TRBV11-2 and TRBJ2-7; D perhaps matches TRBD1 (7 bases). The read terminates 3 residues ahead of where the CDR3 ends, so the germline J gene completes it. Per germline, CDR1 SGHAT and CDR2 FQNNGV. This CDR3 is built from 15 residues. Trimming removed 0 bases at V and 0 bases at J, with 9 bases between.

This clone was observed at least ten times. The CDR3 extends 3 residues past the end of the read, so its final part is completed from the germline J gene. The chain uses TRBV14 and TRBJ1-2; 8 nucleotides line up with TRBD1. V dropped 3 bases and J dropped 7; count of bases not matched to a gene: 10. Germline V gene data show CDR1 as SGHDN and CDR2 as FVKESK. The CDR3 loop spans 15 amino acids. The CDR3 DNA, read in part, is TGTGCCAGCAGCCAGCGTGGACAGGGCCTGCGTGGC. As protein: CASSQRGQGLRG. The entire CDR3 reads CASSQRGQGLRGYTF.

This clone was counted at least ten times. The read gets to within 3 residues of the CDR3 end, and the germline J gene fills in the rest. J is TRBJ2-1 and V is TRBV5-1; the match to TRBD2 covers 7 bases. The CDR3 loop spans 15 amino acids. In germline, CDR1 is SGHRS, CDR2 YFSETQ. After removal of 0 bases from V and 7 bases from J, the junction contained 7 bases not matched to a gene. Incomplete CDR3 DNA: TGCGCCAGCAGCTTGGGCGGGGGTTGGGGGAATGAG. Amino acids: CASSLGGGWGNE. Given in full, the CDR3 is CASSLGGGWGNEQFF.

Of note for this clone: The read terminates 3 residues ahead of where the CDR3 ends, so the germline J gene completes it. The V gene is TRBV19, the J gene TRBJ1-4; weak D call: TRBD1 (5 bases). This CDR3 comprises 12 residues. The germline CDR1 and CDR2 sequences are LNHDA and SQIVND (reference sequence). The CDR3 protein is CASTRGGSPLFF. The sequenced CDR3 bases are TGTGCCAGTACCCGGGGGGGATCACCA.

This clone was seen more than once but under ten times. The read is 3 residues too short to cover the CDR3 end, so that end is filled in from the germline J gene. J is TRBJ1-1 and V is TRBV11-2; D unclear. CDR3 length: 14 residues. The germline V and J ends were trimmed by 3 bases and 0 bases, with 8 bases remaining between them. In germline, CDR1 is SGHAT, CDR2 FQNNGV. The DNA read from the CDR3 is TGTGCCAGCAGCTTGAGGCTGGTGAACACTGAA. Translated, it gives CASSLRLVNTE. The whole CDR3 protein reads CASSLRLVNTEAFF.